A selection of T cell receptor beta chains follows, all from one sample in a study of CD8+ T cells in alopecia areata. The data were produced by immunoSEQ multiplex PCR, yet TCRdb's version contains in-frame clones alone and is incomplete. The sample holds 200,000 to 250,000 clones, less than 65% seen once. Sequencing used CD4+ T cells sorted from blood, obtained at week 4, from a patient treated with tofacitinib. These receptors all come from a human donor with alopecia areata. The conserved cysteine and the conserved F or W are not part of the CDR3 here. Each record gives: V gene, J gene, CDR3 protein.

v_gene: TRBV2; j_gene: TRBJ2-3; CDR3aa: ASSQDRGGAVDTQY
v_gene: TRBV7-9; j_gene: TRBJ1-1; CDR3aa: ASSLRAEAF
v_gene: TRBV29-1; j_gene: TRBJ2-2; CDR3aa: SVDPLGTGELF
v_gene: TRBV2; j_gene: TRBJ2-2; CDR3aa: ASSGSSLGTGELF
v_gene: TRBV4-2; j_gene: TRBJ1-2; CDR3aa: ASSQDTDREDGYT
v_gene: TRBV30; j_gene: TRBJ1-4; CDR3aa: ACAPGTGGEKLF
v_gene: TRBV29-1; j_gene: TRBJ1-1; CDR3aa: SGGEDYEAF
v_gene: TRBV7-9; j_gene: TRBJ2-6; CDR3aa: ASSRTGLGFLG
v_gene: TRBV7-9; j_gene: TRBJ1-6; CDR3aa: ASSPMTGNYNSPLH
v_gene: TRBV18; j_gene: TRBJ2-7; CDR3aa: ASSPRAVGAYEQY
v_gene: TRBV4-3; j_gene: TRBJ1-6; CDR3aa: ASSQQSQDYNSPLH